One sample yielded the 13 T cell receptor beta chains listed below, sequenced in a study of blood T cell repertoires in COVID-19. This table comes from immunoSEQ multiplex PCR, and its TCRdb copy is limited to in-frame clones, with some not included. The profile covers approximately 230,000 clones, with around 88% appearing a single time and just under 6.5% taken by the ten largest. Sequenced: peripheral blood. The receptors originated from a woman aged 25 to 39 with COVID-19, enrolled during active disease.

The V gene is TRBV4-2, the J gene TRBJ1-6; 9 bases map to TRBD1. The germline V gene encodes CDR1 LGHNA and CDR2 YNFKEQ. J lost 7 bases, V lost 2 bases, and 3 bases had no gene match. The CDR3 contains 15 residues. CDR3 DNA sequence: TGTGCCAGCAGCCAATTTACAGGGGGCAATTCACCCCTCCACTTT. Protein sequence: CASSQFTGGNSPLHF.

CDR3 in DNA: TGTGCCAGCAGTTCGACAGGGCCCCAGCATTTT. Translated, it gives CASSSTGPQHF. V is TRBV6-5 and J is TRBJ1-5, with D perhaps matching TRBD1 (6 bases). The V gene lost 4 bases and the J gene lost 9 bases, with 7 bases spanning the gap. The CDR3 length is 11 residues. CDR1 is MNHEY, CDR2 SVGAGI, per germline.

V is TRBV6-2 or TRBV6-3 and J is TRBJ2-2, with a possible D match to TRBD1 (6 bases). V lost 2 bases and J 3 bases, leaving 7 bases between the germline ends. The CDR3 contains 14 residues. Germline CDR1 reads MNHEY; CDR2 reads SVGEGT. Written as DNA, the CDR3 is TGTGCCAGCAGTTACCAGGGGTACACCGGGGAGCTGTTTTTT. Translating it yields CASSYQGYTGELFF.

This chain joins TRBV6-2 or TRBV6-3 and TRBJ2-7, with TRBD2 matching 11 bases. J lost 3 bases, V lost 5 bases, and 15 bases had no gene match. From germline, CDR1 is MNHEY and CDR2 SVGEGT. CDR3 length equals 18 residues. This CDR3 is CASSTRLAGRVSLYEQYV. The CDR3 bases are TGTGCCAGCAGTACTAGACTAGCGGGAAGGGTAAGTCTCTACGAGCAGTACGTC.

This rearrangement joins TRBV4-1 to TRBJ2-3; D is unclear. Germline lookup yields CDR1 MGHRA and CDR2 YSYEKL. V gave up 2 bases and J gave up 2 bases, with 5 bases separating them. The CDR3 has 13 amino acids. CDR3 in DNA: TGCGCCAGCAGCCAAAGCTACACAGATACGCAGTATTTT. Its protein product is CASSQSYTDTQYF.

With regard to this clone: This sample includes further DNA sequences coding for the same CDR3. CDR3 nucleotides: TGTGCCAGCAGGGGACAGGGGGATACGCAGTATTTT. Residues: CASRGQGDTQYF. The rearrangement links TRBV6-5 to TRBJ2-3, with 10 bases lining up with TRBD1. V was pared by 6 bases and J by 6 bases, with 0 bases of the junction left unmatched. The germline V gene encodes CDR1 MNHEY and CDR2 SVGAGI. This CDR3 comprises 12 residues.

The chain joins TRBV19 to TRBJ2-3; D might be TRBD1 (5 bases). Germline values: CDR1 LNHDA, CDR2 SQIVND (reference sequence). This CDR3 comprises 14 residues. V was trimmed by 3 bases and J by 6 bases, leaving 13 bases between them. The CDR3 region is CASSMRMDIDTQYF. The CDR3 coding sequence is TGTGCCAGTAGTATGCGAATGGACATTGATACGCAGTATTTT.

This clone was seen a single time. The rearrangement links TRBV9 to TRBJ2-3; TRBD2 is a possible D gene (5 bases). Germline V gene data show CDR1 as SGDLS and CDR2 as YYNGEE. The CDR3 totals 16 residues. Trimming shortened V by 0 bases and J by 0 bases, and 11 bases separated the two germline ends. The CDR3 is CASSVGARTSTDTQYF. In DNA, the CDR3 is TGTGCCAGCAGCGTAGGGGCCAGGACTAGCACAGATACGCAGTATTTT.

The CDR3, as DNA: TGTGCCAGCAGCCCTCTAGCGGGGAACACCGGGGAGCTGTTTTTT. It specifies CASSPLAGNTGELFF. The chain combines TRBV3-1 (or the pseudogene TRBV3-2) with TRBJ2-2, with TRBD2 matching over 8 bases. Losses at the gene ends were 4 bases for V and 1 base for J; bases not matched to a gene: 2. CDR1 and CDR2 (germline): LGHDT, YNNKEL (reference sequence). This CDR3 contains 15 residues.

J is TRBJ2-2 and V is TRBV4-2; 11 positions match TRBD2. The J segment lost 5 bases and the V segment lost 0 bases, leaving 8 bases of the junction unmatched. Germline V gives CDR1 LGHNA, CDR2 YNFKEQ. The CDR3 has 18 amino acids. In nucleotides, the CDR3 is TGTGCCAGCAGCCAAGAGACCCGACTAGCGGGGAATACCGGGGAGCTGTTTTTT. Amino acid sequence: CASSQETRLAGNTGELFF.

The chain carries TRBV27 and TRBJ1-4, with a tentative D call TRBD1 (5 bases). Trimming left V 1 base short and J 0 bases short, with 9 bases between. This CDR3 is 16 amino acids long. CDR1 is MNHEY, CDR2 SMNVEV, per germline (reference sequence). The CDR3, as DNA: TGTGCCAGCAGTTTATATCGGGGGGCAACTAATGAAAAACTGTTTTTT. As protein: CASSLYRGATNEKLFF.

The CDR3 nucleotides read TGTGCCAGCAGCGTAGAGGGGCGGAGCACAGATACGCAGTATTTT. Its protein is CASSVEGRSTDTQYF. The V and J genes are TRBV9 and TRBJ2-3; D may be TRBD1 (5 bases). Germline values: CDR1 SGDLS, CDR2 YYNGEE. This CDR3 has 15 residues. V dropped 0 bases and J dropped 0 bases, with 8 bases sitting between them.

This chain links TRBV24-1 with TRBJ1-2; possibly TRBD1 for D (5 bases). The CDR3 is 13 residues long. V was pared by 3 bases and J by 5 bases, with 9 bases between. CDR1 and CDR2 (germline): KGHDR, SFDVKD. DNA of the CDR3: TGTGCCACCAGTGATGCCAGACAGTATGGCTACACCTTC. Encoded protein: CATSDARQYGYTF.